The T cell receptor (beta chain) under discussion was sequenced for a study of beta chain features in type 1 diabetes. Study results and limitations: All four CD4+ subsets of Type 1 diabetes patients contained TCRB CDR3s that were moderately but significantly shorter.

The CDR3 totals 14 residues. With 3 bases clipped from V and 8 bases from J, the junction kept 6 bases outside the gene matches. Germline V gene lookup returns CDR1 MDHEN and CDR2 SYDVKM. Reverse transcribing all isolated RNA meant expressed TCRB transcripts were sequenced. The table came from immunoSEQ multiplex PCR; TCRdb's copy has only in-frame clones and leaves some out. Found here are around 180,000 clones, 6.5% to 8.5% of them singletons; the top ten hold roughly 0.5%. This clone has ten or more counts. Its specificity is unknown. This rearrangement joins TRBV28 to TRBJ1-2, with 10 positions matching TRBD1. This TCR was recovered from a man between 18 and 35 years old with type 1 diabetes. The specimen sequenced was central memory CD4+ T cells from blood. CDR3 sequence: CASSFGQGVDGYTF. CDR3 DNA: TGTGCCAGCAGTTTCGGACAGGGGGTTGACGGCTACACCTTC.